These 5 T cell receptor beta chains came from one sample sequenced in a study of blood T cell repertoires in COVID-19. The data were produced by immunoSEQ multiplex PCR, yet TCRdb's version contains in-frame clones alone and is incomplete. The sample has about 57,000 clones, roughly 85% seen once; the top ten hold over 3%. Sequencing was done on a sample of peripheral blood. Receptor source: a man between 60 and 75 years old with acute or convalescent COVID-19.

The CDR3 sequence is CACNDKETQYF. The CDR3 DNA reads as TGTGCCTGCAATGACAAAGAGACCCAGTACTTC. The rearrangement uses TRBV30 and TRBJ2-5, with no clear D. This CDR3 is 11 amino acids long. CDR1 is GTSNPN and CDR2 is SVGIG in the germline V gene (reference sequence). The ends were cut back, 6 bases at V and 3 bases at J, with 8 bases in the middle.

The V and J genes are TRBV30 and TRBJ1-2; TRBD1 is a possible D gene (6 bases). CDR3 length equals 16 residues. In germline, CDR1 is GTSNPN, CDR2 SVGIG (reference sequence). The germline V and J ends were trimmed by 4 bases and 0 bases, with 18 bases remaining between them. The CDR3 sequence: CAWKGSFRTANYGYTF. The CDR3 nucleotides read TGTGCCTGGAAGGGGAGCTTTAGGACAGCTAACTATGGCTACACCTTC.

The chain combines TRBV5-1 with TRBJ1-5; 8 positions match TRBD1. Germline CDR1 is SGHRS and CDR2 is YFSETQ. CDR3 size: 15 residues. V was pared by 2 bases and J by 2 bases, with 3 bases of the junction left unmatched. The CDR3 coding sequence is TGCGCCAGCAGCTTCACGACAGGGGGCAATCAGCCCCAGCATTTT. Translation: CASSFTTGGNQPQHF.

The chain combines TRBV2 with TRBJ2-3, with D possibly TRBD1 on 6 matching bases. The length of the CDR3 is 15 residues. Germline values: CDR1 SNHLY, CDR2 FYNNEI. V was clipped by 4 bases and J by 4 bases, with 15 bases between them. The CDR3 loop is CASSGSTGIADTQYF. In DNA, the CDR3 is TGTGCCAGCAGTGGCTCTACAGGGATCGCAGATACGCAGTATTTT. Full variable domain (outside the CDR3, taken from reference TRBV2 and TRBJ2-3): EPEVTQTPSHQVTQMGQEVILRCVPISNHLYFYWYRQILGQKVEFLVSFYNNEISEKSEIFDDQFSVERPDGSNFTLKIRSTKLEDSAMYFCASSGSTGIADTQYFGPGTRLTVL.

The chain employs TRBV21-1 and TRBJ1-6; the table's D call, TRBD1, was not checked against the DNA. TRBV21-1 counts as a pseudogene. There are 12 residues in the CDR3. Written as DNA, the CDR3 is TGTGCCAGCAGCAACAGGTACTCTGCCCTCCACTTT. Encoded protein: CASSNRYSALHF.